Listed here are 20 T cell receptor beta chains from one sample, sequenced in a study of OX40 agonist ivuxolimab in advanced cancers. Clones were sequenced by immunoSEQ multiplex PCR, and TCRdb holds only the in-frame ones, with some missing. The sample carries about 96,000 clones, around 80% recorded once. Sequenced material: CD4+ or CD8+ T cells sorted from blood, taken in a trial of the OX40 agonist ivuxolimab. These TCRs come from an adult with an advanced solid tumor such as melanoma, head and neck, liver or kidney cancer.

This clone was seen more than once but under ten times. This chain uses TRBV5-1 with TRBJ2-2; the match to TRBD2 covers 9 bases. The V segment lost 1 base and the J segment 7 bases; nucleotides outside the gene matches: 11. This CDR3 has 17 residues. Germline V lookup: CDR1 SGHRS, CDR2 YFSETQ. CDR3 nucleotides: TGCGCCAGCAGCTTGAATCCTAGCGGGAACAAGGGCGGGGAGCTGTTTTTT. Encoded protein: CASSLNPSGNKGGELFF.

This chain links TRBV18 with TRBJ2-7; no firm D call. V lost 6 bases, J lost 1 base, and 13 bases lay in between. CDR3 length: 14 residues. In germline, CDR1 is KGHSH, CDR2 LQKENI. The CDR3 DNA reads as TGTGCCAGCTCTAAGGAAACGGTGTCCTACGAGCAGTACTTC. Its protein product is CASSKETVSYEQYF.

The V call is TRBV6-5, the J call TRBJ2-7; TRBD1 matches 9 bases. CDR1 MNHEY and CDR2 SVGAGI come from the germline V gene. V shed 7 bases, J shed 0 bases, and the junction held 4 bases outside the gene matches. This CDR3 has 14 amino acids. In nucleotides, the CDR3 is TGTGCCAGCACACCGGGACAGGGCTCCTACGAGCAGTACTTC. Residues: CASTPGQGSYEQYF.

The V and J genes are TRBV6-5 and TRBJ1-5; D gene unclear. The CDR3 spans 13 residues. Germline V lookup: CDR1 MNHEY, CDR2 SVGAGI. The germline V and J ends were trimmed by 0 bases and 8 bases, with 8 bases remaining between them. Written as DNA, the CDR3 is TGTGCCAGCAGTTACTCCAGTTATGAGCCCCAGCATTTT. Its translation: CASSYSSYEPQHF.

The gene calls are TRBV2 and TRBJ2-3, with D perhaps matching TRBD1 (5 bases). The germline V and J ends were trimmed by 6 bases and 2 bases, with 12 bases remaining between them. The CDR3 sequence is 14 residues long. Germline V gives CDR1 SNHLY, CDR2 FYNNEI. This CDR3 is CASRADRTTDTQYF. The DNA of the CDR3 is TGTGCCAGCAGAGCTGACAGAACCACAGATACGCAGTATTTT.

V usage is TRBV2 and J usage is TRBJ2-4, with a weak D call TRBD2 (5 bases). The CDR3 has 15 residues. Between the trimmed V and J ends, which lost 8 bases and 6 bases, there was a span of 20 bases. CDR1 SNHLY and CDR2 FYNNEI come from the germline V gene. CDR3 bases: TGTGCCAGCGCTAGAACCACCGGGATTGGAAACATTCAGTACTTC. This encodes CASARTTGIGNIQYF.

CDR3 nucleotide sequence: TGTGCCAGCAGTGAAGGAGGGGGGAGCTATGGCTACACCTTC. This codes for CASSEGGGSYGYTF. The chain recombines TRBV6-1 with TRBJ1-2, with D possibly TRBD1 on 6 matching bases. The germline V and J ends were trimmed by 1 base and 4 bases, with 10 bases remaining between them. The length of the CDR3 is 14 residues. Germline values: CDR1 MNHNS, CDR2 SASEGT.

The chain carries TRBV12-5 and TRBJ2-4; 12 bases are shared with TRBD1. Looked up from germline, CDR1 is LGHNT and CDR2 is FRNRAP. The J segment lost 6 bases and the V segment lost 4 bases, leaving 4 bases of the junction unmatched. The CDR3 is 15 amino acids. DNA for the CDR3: TGTGCTAGTGGTTGGGGACAGGGGGCTGGAAACATTCAGTACTTC. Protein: CASGWGQGAGNIQYF.

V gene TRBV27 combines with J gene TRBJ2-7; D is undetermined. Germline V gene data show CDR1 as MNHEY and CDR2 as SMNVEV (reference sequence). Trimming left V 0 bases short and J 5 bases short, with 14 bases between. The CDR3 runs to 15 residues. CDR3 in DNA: TGTGCCAGCAGTTTATCGGTAGACCCGGACCACGAGCAGTACTTC. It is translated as CASSLSVDPDHEQYF.

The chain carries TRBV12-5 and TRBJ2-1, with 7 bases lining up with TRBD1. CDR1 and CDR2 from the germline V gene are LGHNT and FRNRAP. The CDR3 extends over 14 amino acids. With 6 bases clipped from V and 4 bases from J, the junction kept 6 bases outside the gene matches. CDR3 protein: CASGPTGEYNEQFF. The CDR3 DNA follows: TGTGCTAGTGGACCTACAGGGGAGTACAATGAGCAGTTCTTC.

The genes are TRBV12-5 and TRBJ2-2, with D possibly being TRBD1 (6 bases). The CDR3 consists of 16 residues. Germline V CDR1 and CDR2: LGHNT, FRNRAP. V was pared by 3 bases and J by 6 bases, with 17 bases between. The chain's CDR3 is CASGFSQGVGAGELFF. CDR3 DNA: TGTGCTAGTGGTTTCTCACAGGGTGTTGGCGCCGGGGAGCTGTTTTTT.

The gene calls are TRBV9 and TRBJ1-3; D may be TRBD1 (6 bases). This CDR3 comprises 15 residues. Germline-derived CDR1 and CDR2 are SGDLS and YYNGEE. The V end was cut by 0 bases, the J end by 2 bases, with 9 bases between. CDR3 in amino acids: CASSVAAGAGNTIYF. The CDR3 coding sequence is TGTGCCAGCAGCGTAGCCGCAGGGGCTGGAAACACCATATATTTT.

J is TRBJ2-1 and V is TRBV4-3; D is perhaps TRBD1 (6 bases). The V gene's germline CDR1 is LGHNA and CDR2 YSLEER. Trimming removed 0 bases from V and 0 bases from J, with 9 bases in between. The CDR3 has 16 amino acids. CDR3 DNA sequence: TGCGCCAGCAGCCAAGATGGGGGCGTCTCCTACAATGAGCAGTTCTTC. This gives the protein CASSQDGGVSYNEQFF.

The CDR3 is CASSGDFGYTF. CDR3 sequence (DNA): TGTGCCAGCAGTGGGGACTTCGGCTACACCTTC. The J gene is TRBJ1-2, the V gene TRBV6-1; TRBD1 is a possible D gene (5 bases). Germline CDR1 reads MNHNS; CDR2 reads SASEGT. This CDR3 has 11 amino acids. V dropped 4 bases and J dropped 8 bases, with 8 bases sitting between them.

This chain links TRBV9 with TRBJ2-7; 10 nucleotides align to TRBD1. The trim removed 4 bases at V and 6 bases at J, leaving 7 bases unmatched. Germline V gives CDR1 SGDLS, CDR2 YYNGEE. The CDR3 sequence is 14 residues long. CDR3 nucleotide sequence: TGTGCCAGCAGCTTTGGGACAGGGGTAGGCGAGCAGTACTTC. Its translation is CASSFGTGVGEQYF.

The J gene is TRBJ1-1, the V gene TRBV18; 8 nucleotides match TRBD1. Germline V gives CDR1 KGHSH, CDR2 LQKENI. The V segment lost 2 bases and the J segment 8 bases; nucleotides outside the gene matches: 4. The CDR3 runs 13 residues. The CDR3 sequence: CASSPRDRTEAFF. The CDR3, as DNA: TGTGCCAGCTCACCAAGGGACAGGACAGAAGCTTTCTTT.

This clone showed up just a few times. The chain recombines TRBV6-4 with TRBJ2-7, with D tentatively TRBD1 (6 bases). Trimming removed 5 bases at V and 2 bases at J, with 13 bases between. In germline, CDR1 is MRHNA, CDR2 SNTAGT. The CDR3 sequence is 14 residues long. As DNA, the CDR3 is TGTGCCAGCAGTTACCCAGGACAGACCTACGAGCAGTACTTC. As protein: CASSYPGQTYEQYF.

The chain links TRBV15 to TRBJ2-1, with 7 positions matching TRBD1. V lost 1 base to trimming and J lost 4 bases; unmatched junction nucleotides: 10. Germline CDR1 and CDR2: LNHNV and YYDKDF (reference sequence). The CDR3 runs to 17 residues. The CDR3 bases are TGTGCCACCAGCAGAGTCCCTGAGGGGGCTGGGTACAATGAGCAGTTCTTC. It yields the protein CATSRVPEGAGYNEQFF.

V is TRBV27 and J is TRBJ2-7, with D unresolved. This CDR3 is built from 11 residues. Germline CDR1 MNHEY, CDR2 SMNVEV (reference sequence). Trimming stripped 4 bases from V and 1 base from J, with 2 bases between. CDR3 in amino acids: CASSSSYEQYF. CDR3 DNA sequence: TGTGCCAGCAGTTCTTCCTACGAGCAGTACTTC.

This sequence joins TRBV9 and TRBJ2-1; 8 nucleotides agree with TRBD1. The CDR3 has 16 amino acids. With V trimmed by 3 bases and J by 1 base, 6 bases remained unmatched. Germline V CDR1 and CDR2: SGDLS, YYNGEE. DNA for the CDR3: TGTGCCAGCAGCGCCCTTTGGACAGGGTCCTACAATGAGCAGTTCTTC. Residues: CASSALWTGSYNEQFF.